A few counts support the clone carrying this T cell receptor beta chain. What it recognizes is unknown. These data come from a study of blood T cells in healthy people across ages. Then a second PCR, running roughly 7 to 12 cycles, was carried out with a sample-barcoded 5' primer and a J-beta primer mix. The yield of each sample was at least 2.5 million CDR3-containing paired-end reads. TCRdb re-derived calls from the 5' RACE reads in MiXCR, one entry per CDR3 protein. The sample shows hundreds of thousands of distinct CDR3 sequences, about 48% of them seen only once. Trimming removed 2 bases from V and 0 bases from J, with 12 bases in between. The length of the CDR3 is 16 residues. Whole-study results and caveats: Unsorted PBMC input precluded a conclusive naive versus antigen-experienced comparison. Underestimates were what the diversity estimates from one million T cells were considered to be. TCR beta diversity correlated strongly with naive T cell percentage.

The gene calls are TRBV12-3 or TRBV12-4 and TRBJ2-3; D perhaps matches TRBD1 (6 bases). The sample taken for sequencing was blood. The sequence came from a man under 40 in good health. CDR3 protein: CASSLRGKTSTDTQYF. The CDR3 DNA reads TGTGCCAGCAGTTTAAGGGGGAAAACTAGCACAGATACGCAGTATTTT.